Presented here are 30 T cell receptor beta chains from one specimen sequenced in a study of shared clonotypes between healthy human individuals. TCRdb's table, derived via immunoSEQ multiplex PCR, lists solely in-frame clones and lacks some. The data contain around 2.1 million clones, about 94% of them seen just once; the ten biggest clones take up roughly 0.13%. Sequencing was carried out using naive CD4+ T cells sorted from blood. This sample's subset: CD45RA+ positively selected. The source is a man between 18 and 35 years old in good health.

The genes are TRBV6-1 and TRBJ1-1; D might be TRBD1 (5 bases). Trimming took off 3 bases at V and 10 bases at J, with 18 bases between the two ends. CDR1 is MNHNS, CDR2 SASEGT, per germline. This CDR3 is 14 amino acids long. For the CDR3, the DNA is TGTGCCAGCAGTGATTCGGGGCGTGAAGCCCCAGCTTTCTTT. This translates into CASSDSGREAPAFF.

To note about this clone: Other DNA variants within this sample encode the same CDR3. The genes are TRBV6-1 and TRBJ2-7; no firm D call. The CDR3 has 10 amino acids. V lost 6 bases, J lost 3 bases, and 3 bases lay in between. Germline loops: CDR1 MNHNS, CDR2 SASEGT. The CDR3 DNA sequence: TGTGCCAGCAGAAACTACGAGCAGTACTTC. It encodes CASRNYEQYF.

This rearrangement joins TRBV9 to TRBJ2-7, with D perhaps TRBD1 or TRBD2 (5 bases each). The germline CDR1 and CDR2 sequences are SGDLS and YYNGEE. The CDR3 has 14 amino acids. Trimming stripped 3 bases from V and 7 bases from J, with 17 bases between. The CDR3 region is CASSERDSRREQYF. CDR3 sequence (DNA): TGTGCCAGCAGCGAACGAGACAGTCGGAGGGAGCAGTACTTC. Combining the CDR3 with reference TRBV9 and TRBJ2-7 gives the whole variable domain DSGVTQTPKHLITATGQRVTLRCSPRSGDLSVYWYQQSLDQGLQFLIQYYNGEERAKGNILERFSAQQFPDLHSELNLSSLELGDSALYFCASSERDSRREQYFGPGTRLTVT.

The CDR3 DNA sequence: TGCGCCAGCAGCATGGACAGGGCTGGGGCCAACGTCCTGACTTTC. Encoded protein: CASSMDRAGANVLTF. The rearrangement uses TRBV5-1 and TRBJ2-6, with TRBD1 matching 8 bases. The junction had 2 bases not matched to a gene; V was cut back by 4 bases and J by 2 bases. The CDR3 totals 15 residues. Germline V CDR1 and CDR2: SGHRS, YFSETQ.

The J gene is TRBJ2-3, the V gene TRBV14; perhaps D is TRBD1 or TRBD2 (5 bases each). The ends were cut back, 4 bases at V and 8 bases at J, with 13 bases in the middle. The CDR3 covers 13 residues. The germline CDR1 and CDR2 sequences are SGHDN and FVKESK. The CDR3 DNA follows: TGTGCCAGCAGCCGGGGACCACAAACTACGCAGTATTTT. This codes for CASSRGPQTTQYF.

The V gene is TRBV30, the J gene TRBJ2-5, with TRBD2 identical over 11 bases. In germline, CDR1 is GTSNPN, CDR2 SVGIG (reference sequence). This CDR3 comprises 15 residues. J lost 2 bases, V lost 1 base, and 3 bases had no gene match. The chain's CDR3 is CAWSAGLADQETQYF. The CDR3 nucleotides are TGTGCCTGGAGTGCGGGACTAGCGGATCAAGAGACCCAGTACTTC. The full variable domain, in which reference TRBV30 and TRBJ2-5 provide the parts outside the CDR3, is SQTIHQWPATLVQPVGSPLSLECTVEGTSNPNLYWYRQAAGRGLQLLFYSVGIGQISSEVPQNLSASRPQDRQFILSSKKLLLSDSGFYLCAWSAGLADQETQYFGPGTRLLVL.

This chain uses TRBV6-6 with TRBJ2-2, with D hard to call. The germline gives CDR1 MNHNY, CDR2 SVGAGI (reference sequence). Trimming pared 8 bases from V and 6 bases from J, leaving 7 bases between. This CDR3 contains 11 residues. The CDR3 protein is CASGRSGELFF. The CDR3 DNA reads TGTGCCAGCGGGCGTTCCGGGGAGCTGTTTTTT.

About this clone: In the same sample, other DNA sequences code for this CDR3. J is TRBJ1-3 and V is TRBV30; D unclear. The germline gives CDR1 GTSNPN, CDR2 SVGIG (reference sequence). Trimming took off 0 bases at V and 4 bases at J, with 7 bases between the two ends. The CDR3 consists of 13 residues. The CDR3 sequence: CAWSVTSGNTIYF. As DNA, the CDR3 is TGTGCCTGGAGTGTAACCAGCGGAAACACCATATATTTT.

The J gene is TRBJ1-3, the V gene TRBV7-9, with 9 bases fitting TRBD1. The CDR3 sequence is 15 residues long. J lost 4 bases, V lost 5 bases, and 6 bases had no gene match. The germline V gene has CDR1 SEHNR and CDR2 FQNEAQ (reference sequence). CDR3: CASSRTGGYGNTIYF. The CDR3 nucleotides read TGTGCCAGCAGCCGAACAGGGGGCTACGGAAACACCATATATTTT.

The chain employs TRBV5-4 and TRBJ2-2, with TRBD1 identical over 9 bases. Germline V gives CDR1 SGHNT, CDR2 YYREEE (reference sequence). With 2 bases clipped from V and 5 bases from J, the junction kept 7 bases outside the gene matches. CDR3 size: 16 residues. The CDR3 region has the DNA TGTGCCAGCAGCTTTAGGGACAGGGTAGGGACCGGGGAGCTGTTTTTT. Translation gives CASSFRDRVGTGELFF. Full variable domain (missing parts from reference TRBV5-4 and TRBJ2-2): ETGVTQSPTHLIKTRGQQVTLRCSSQSGHNTVSWYQQALGQGPQFIFQYYREEENGRGNFPPRFSGLQFPNYSSELNVNALELDDSALYLCASSFRDRVGTGELFFGEGSRLTVL.

The CDR3 spells CASRFTGVLTYEQYF. The DNA for the CDR3 is TGCGCCAGCAGATTTACAGGGGTCCTCACCTACGAGCAGTACTTC. The V call is TRBV10-1, the J call TRBJ2-7, with TRBD1 matching over 7 bases. Germline CDR1 WNHNN, CDR2 SYGVQD (reference sequence). The CDR3 sequence is 15 residues long. Unmatched junction bases numbered 10, after V lost 6 bases and J lost 2 bases.

V and J are TRBV7-2 and TRBJ1-3, with D unresolved. Germline V lookup: CDR1 SGHTA, CDR2 FQGNSA. The CDR3 contains 12 residues. V lost 3 bases and J lost 10, with 10 bases in between. The CDR3 DNA is TGTGCCAGCAGCTTCTCCAGTAAAACCATATATTTT. As protein: CASSFSSKTIYF.

As for this clone: Other DNA sequences in this sample translate to the same CDR3. J is TRBJ2-3 and V is TRBV5-4, with D possibly matching TRBD1 (6 bases). V shed 2 bases and J shed 2 bases, with 9 bases lying between them. This CDR3 region has 14 residues. The V gene's germline CDR1 is SGHNT and CDR2 YYREEE (reference sequence). CDR3 in amino acids: CASSLDRFTDTQYF. CDR3 coding DNA: TGTGCCAGCAGCTTAGACAGGTTCACAGATACGCAGTATTTT.

In its sample, this clone was seen once. As DNA, the CDR3 is TGTGCCAGCAGCTTCTTAGCGGGATCCTACAATGAGCAGTTCTTC. Translating gives CASSFLAGSYNEQFF. The chain joins TRBV7-2 to TRBJ2-1; TRBD2 matches 8 bases. CDR3 size: 15 residues. V lost 3 bases to trimming and J lost 1 base; unmatched junction nucleotides: 2. Germline CDR1 is SGHTA and CDR2 is FQGNSA.

About this clone: The identical CDR3 is also encoded by other nucleotide sequences in the sample. The chain is built from TRBV4-3 and TRBJ2-1, with D perhaps being TRBD1 or TRBD2 (5 bases each). Trimming pared 0 bases from V and 0 bases from J, leaving 6 bases between. CDR1 LGHNA and CDR2 YSLEER come from the germline V gene. This CDR3 region has 15 residues. CDR3 amino acids: CASSQDGTSYNEQFF. In nucleotides, the CDR3 is TGCGCCAGCAGCCAAGACGGGACCTCCTACAATGAGCAGTTCTTC.

The genes are TRBV19 and TRBJ1-5; unclear D gene. The CDR3 length is 15 residues. Germline V lookup: CDR1 LNHDA, CDR2 SQIVND (reference sequence). Trimming left V 7 bases short and J 3 bases short, with 16 bases between. CDR3 sequence (DNA): TGTGCCAGTACCTCCTCCGTTGGGTTCAATCAGCCCCAGCATTTT. It encodes CASTSSVGFNQPQHF. Full variable domain (remainder filled in from reference TRBV19 and TRBJ1-5): DGGITQSPKYLFRKEGQNVTLSCEQNLNHDAMYWYRQDPGQGLRLIYYSQIVNDFQKGDIAEGYSVSREKKESFPLTVTSAQKNPTAFYLCASTSSVGFNQPQHFGDGTRLSIL.

The chain has TRBV18 and TRBJ1-1; no clear D. Germline CDR1 KGHSH, CDR2 LQKENI. Trimming cost V 5 bases and J 3 bases, with 10 bases left between them. The CDR3 has 13 amino acids. The CDR3 region has the DNA TGTGCCAGCTCAGACGGGTCCCACACTGAAGCTTTCTTT. Amino acid sequence: CASSDGSHTEAFF. Using reference TRBV18 and TRBJ1-1 for the parts outside the CDR3, the full variable domain is NAGVMQNPRHLVRRRGQEARLRCSPMKGHSHVYWYRQLPEEGLKFMVYLQKENIIDESGMPKERFSAEFPKEGPSILRIQQVVRGDSAAYFCASSDGSHTEAFFGQGTRLTVV.

This clone was picked up one time. The genes are TRBV7-2 and TRBJ1-5; no definite D call. From germline, CDR1 is SGHTA and CDR2 FQGNSA. Trimming removed 1 base at V and 3 bases at J, with 7 bases between. The CDR3 contains 14 residues. The CDR3 loop is CASSLGRFNQPQHF. Written as DNA, the CDR3 is TGTGCCAGCAGCTTAGGCCGGTTCAATCAGCCCCAGCATTTT.

The chain recombines TRBV9 with TRBJ2-1; D remains unclear. V was cut by 0 bases and J by 7 bases, with 8 bases left in between. The germline V gene encodes CDR1 SGDLS and CDR2 YYNGEE. This CDR3 comprises 13 residues. The DNA for the CDR3 is TGTGCCAGCAGCGTAGAGGGATTGAATGAGCAGTTCTTC. It encodes CASSVEGLNEQFF.

The V gene is TRBV9, the J gene TRBJ1-1; 7 bases are a match to TRBD1. With 3 bases clipped from V and 6 bases from J, the junction kept 8 bases outside the gene matches. In germline, CDR1 is SGDLS, CDR2 YYNGEE. The CDR3 length is 14 residues. In nucleotides, the CDR3 is TGTGCCAGCAGCGGTCCGGGACAGACCTCTGAAGCTTTCTTT. Translating gives CASSGPGQTSEAFF.

This clone was detected once. V gene TRBV7-9 combines with J gene TRBJ2-1; 7 bases align to TRBD2. Germline CDR1 reads SEHNR; CDR2 reads FQNEAQ (reference sequence). The CDR3 length is 14 residues. Trimming took 4 bases from V and 7 from J; bases not matched to a gene: 7. The CDR3 spells CASSSPSGLNEQFF. DNA of the CDR3: TGTGCCAGCAGCTCCCCTAGCGGTTTAAATGAGCAGTTCTTC.

This chain connects TRBV7-2 to TRBJ1-6; 9 nucleotides line up with TRBD1. After removal of 3 bases from V and 7 bases from J, the junction contained 10 bases not matched to a gene. In germline, CDR1 is SGHTA, CDR2 FQGNSA. This CDR3 comprises 17 residues. The DNA of the CDR3 is TGTGCCAGCAGCTTCGGTCGGGACAGGGTGACAAATTCACCCCTCCACTTT. Translating gives CASSFGRDRVTNSPLHF.

This chain uses TRBV10-2 with TRBJ1-2; no firm D call. Deletions cut 4 bases from V and 9 bases from J, with 18 bases between. CDR3 length equals 14 residues. Looked up from germline, CDR1 is WSHSY and CDR2 is SAAADI. The CDR3 nucleotides read TGCGCCAGCAGTGCCGGACCCGGCGTTTGGAGCTACACCTTC. Its translation is CASSAGPGVWSYTF.

V gene TRBV5-1 combines with J gene TRBJ1-1; D is undetermined. V lost 4 bases to trimming and J lost 0 bases, with 7 bases between them. The CDR3 runs 13 residues. Germline CDR1 is SGHRS and CDR2 is YFSETQ. The CDR3 loop reads CASSAGLNTEAFF. The CDR3 DNA reads as TGCGCCAGCAGCGCAGGCCTGAACACTGAAGCTTTCTTT.

This chain uses TRBV5-4 with TRBJ1-4; possible D gene TRBD1, 5 bases. Germline lookup yields CDR1 SGHNT and CDR2 YYREEE (reference sequence). V lost 4 bases to trimming and J lost 6 bases, with 13 bases between them. CDR3 length: 14 amino acids. The CDR3 reads CASSAGTEDEKLFF. The CDR3 region has the DNA TGTGCCAGCAGCGCCGGGACGGAGGATGAAAAACTGTTTTTT.

The chain employs TRBV6-6 and TRBJ2-7, with 16 bases that match TRBD2. The J segment lost 7 bases and the V segment lost 4 bases, leaving 7 bases of the junction unmatched. The CDR3 runs 16 residues. CDR1 MNHNY and CDR2 SVGAGI come from the germline V gene (reference sequence). This CDR3 is CASSSGLAGGPGEQYF. Here the CDR3 DNA reads TGTGCCAGCAGTTCGGGACTAGCGGGAGGGCCGGGGGAGCAGTACTTC.

The chain uses TRBV30 and TRBJ2-7; TRBD2 might be the D (5 bases). The CDR3 sequence is 14 residues long. Germline V gene lookup returns CDR1 GTSNPN and CDR2 SVGIG (reference sequence). V dropped 1 base and J dropped 3 bases, with 13 bases sitting between them. Written as DNA, the CDR3 is TGTGCCTGGAGTGCTTTCGTGGGAGTCTACGAGCAGTACTTC. Translation gives CAWSAFVGVYEQYF. Variable domain in full (rest from reference TRBV30 and TRBJ2-7): SQTIHQWPATLVQPVGSPLSLECTVEGTSNPNLYWYRQAAGRGLQLLFYSVGIGQISSEVPQNLSASRPQDRQFILSSKKLLLSDSGFYLCAWSAFVGVYEQYFGPGTRLTVT.

The J gene is TRBJ1-5, the V gene TRBV15; no clear D gene. V lost 1 base and J 0 bases, leaving 7 bases between the germline ends. Germline CDR1 is LNHNV and CDR2 is YYDKDF (reference sequence). This CDR3 comprises 15 residues. CDR3 protein: CATSRGVYSNQPQHF. The CDR3 region has the DNA TGTGCCACCAGCAGAGGAGTTTATAGCAATCAGCCCCAGCATTTT.

The chain is built from TRBV30 and TRBJ2-5; 10 nucleotides line up with TRBD2. V gave up 2 bases and J gave up 2 bases; unmatched junction bases: 2. Germline CDR1 and CDR2: GTSNPN and SVGIG (reference sequence). CDR3 length: 14 amino acids. CDR3 sequence: CAWSTTSGQETQYF. The CDR3 bases are TGTGCCTGGAGTACGACTAGCGGGCAAGAGACCCAGTACTTC.

The chain combines TRBV5-6 with TRBJ2-1; D uncertain. Germline values: CDR1 SGHDT, CDR2 YYEEEE. The length of the CDR3 is 14 residues. The ends were cut back, 2 bases at V and 8 bases at J, with 14 bases in the middle. The DNA of the CDR3 is TGTGCCAGCAGCTTCCGCCCCGAATCGTATGAGCAGTTCTTC. It codes for CASSFRPESYEQFF.